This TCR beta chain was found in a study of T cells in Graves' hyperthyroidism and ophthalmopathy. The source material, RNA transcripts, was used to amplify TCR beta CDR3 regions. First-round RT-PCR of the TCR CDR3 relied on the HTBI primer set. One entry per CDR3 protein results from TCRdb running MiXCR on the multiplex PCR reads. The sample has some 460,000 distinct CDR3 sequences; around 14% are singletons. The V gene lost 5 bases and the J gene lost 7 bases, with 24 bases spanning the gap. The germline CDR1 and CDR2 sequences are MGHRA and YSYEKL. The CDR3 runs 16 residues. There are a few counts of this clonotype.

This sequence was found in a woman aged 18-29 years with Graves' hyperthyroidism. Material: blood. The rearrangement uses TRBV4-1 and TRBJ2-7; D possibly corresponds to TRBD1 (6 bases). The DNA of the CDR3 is TGCGCCAGCAGCTACGACGGCATCCCAGGGGTTGGGGAGCAGTACTTC. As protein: CASSYDGIPGVGEQYF.